This T cell receptor beta chain was recovered during a study of OX40 agonist ivuxolimab in advanced cancers. About the research overall: The eligibility criteria allowed prior anti-PD-1, anti-PD-L1 or anti-CTLA-4 therapy, and approximately 40% had some. General study results and limits: The authors did not determine the antigen specificity of the expanded peripheral T cells. Compared with CD4+, CD8+ T cells on average had more expanded clones.

With 2 bases removed from V and 5 bases from J, the gap between germline ends came to 5 bases. This CDR3 is built from 12 residues. Germline V gene lookup returns CDR1 SGHTS and CDR2 YDEGEE. Assay used: immunoSEQ multiplex PCR; TCRdb lists only in-frame clones, some missing. The sample records 77,000 or so clones, around 94% being singletons. Patients with autoimmune history or systemic immunosuppression were excluded. About this clone itself: Its target is unknown.

This TCR derives from an adult with an advanced solid tumor such as melanoma, head and neck, liver or kidney cancer. This rearrangement joins TRBV5-8 to TRBJ1-5; D is unresolved. Sequenced material: CD4+ or CD8+ T cells sorted from blood, taken in a trial of the OX40 agonist ivuxolimab. The CDR3: CASSFADQPQHF. DNA of the CDR3: TGTGCCAGCAGCTTTGCTGATCAGCCCCAGCATTTT.